This T cell receptor (beta chain) was recorded in a study of technical replicates of blood from a handful of donors. CDR1 and CDR2 from the germline V gene are SQVTM and ANQGSEA. This CDR3 comprises 14 residues. The trim removed 5 bases at V and 3 bases at J, leaving 5 bases unmatched. Clones were read by immunoSEQ multiplex PCR, and TCRdb kept only the in-frame ones, dropping some. The sample lists around 67,000 clones; roughly 95% were seen once. This clone was observed once. J is TRBJ2-1 and V is TRBV29-1, with 9 bases fitting TRBD1. Material for sequencing was T cells isolated from PBMCs. The receptor's source is a human donor in good health. The chain's CDR3 is CSVRPGQGYNEQFF. DNA for the CDR3: TGCAGCGTTAGGCCGGGACAGGGCTACAATGAGCAGTTCTTC.